Sequencing of this T cell receptor (beta chain) was carried out in a study of control samples from healthy donors and cancer patients. With 3 bases removed from V and 8 bases from J, the gap between germline ends came to 19 bases. CDR1 is GTSNPN and CDR2 is SVGIG in the germline V gene (reference sequence). The CDR3 is made up of 14 amino acids. The protocol was immunoSEQ multiplex PCR, while the TCRdb copy is restricted to in-frame clones and leaves out a portion. Of 100,000 to 150,000 clones in the sample, 75% to 95% are singletons; the top ten hold roughly 2.7%. The gene calls are TRBV30 and TRBJ1-1; D possibly corresponds to TRBD1 (5 bases). What was sequenced was blood. This sequence originates from a man in his forties in good health. CDR3 sequence (DNA): TGTGCCTGGAGAAACAGGATCGGCGTATCGGAAGCTTTCTTT. It specifies CAWRNRIGVSEAFF. Supplemented by reference TRBV30 and TRBJ1-1, the full variable domain reads SQTIHQWPATLVQPVGSPLSLECTVEGTSNPNLYWYRQAAGRGLQLLFYSVGIGQISSEVPQNLSASRPQDRQFILSSKKLLLSDSGFYLCAWRNRIGVSEAFFGQGTRLTVV.